These T cell receptor beta chains were read from a single sample in a study of shared clonotypes between healthy human individuals. The data were produced by immunoSEQ multiplex PCR, yet TCRdb's version contains in-frame clones alone and is incomplete. The sample includes 400,000 to 500,000 clones, about 80% of them seen just once. Sequenced input: PBMCs. The receptors derive from a woman between 40 and 50 years old in good health. Some clones in this sample may be carry-over from other donors' samples. Each CDR3 is given with its conserved first and last residue. Each record gives: D gene, clone size, J gene, V gene, CDR3 DNA, CDR3 protein. A D gene is named only where the DNA matches it firmly. Expanded clones are given a class, and other clones once, few, many or no size at all.

>NA|NA|TRBJ1-3|TRBV11-2
TGTGCCAGCAGCTTGAGGGGCGCATCTGGAAACACCATATATTTT
CASSLRGASGNTIYF
>TRBD1|many|TRBJ1-2|TRBV7-2
TGTGCCAGCAGCTTAGCCGGGACAGGCAGATATGGCTACACCTTC
CASSLAGTGRYGYTF
>NA|NA|TRBJ2-5|TRBV28
TGTGCCAGCAGTTTAGGGAGAAGCCAGACCCAGTACTTC
CASSLGRSQTQYF
>TRBD2|NA|TRBJ2-7|TRBV2
TGTGCCAGCAGTGTCGCTAGCGGGAGGCCCAACGAGCAGTACTTC
CASSVASGRPNEQYF
>NA|NA|TRBJ1-5|TRBV4-2
TGTGCCAGTACCCGGGACCTCAATCAGCCCCAGCATTTT
CASTRDLNQPQHF
>NA|NA|TRBJ1-4|TRBV5-1
TGCGCCAGCAGCACCTCTGGGGGATTGACTAATGAAAAACTGTTTTTT
CASSTSGGLTNEKLFF
>NA|NA|TRBJ2-5|TRBV5-1
TGCGCCAGCAGCTTGGAAGGGAGCAGTGGCGCCCAAGAGACCCAGTACTTC
CASSLEGSSGAQETQYF
>TRBD1|NA|TRBJ2-2|TRBV6-4
TGTGCCAGCAGGCGGGACAGGGCTAACACCGGGGAGCTGTTTTTT
CASRRDRANTGELFF
>NA|NA|TRBJ2-1|TRBV27
TGTGCCAGCAGTTCCCCCTCCTTAGGGCCTTACAATGAGCAGTTCTTC
CASSSPSLGPYNEQFF
>NA|NA|TRBJ2-2|TRBV19
TGTGCCAGTAGTACCCAGGGAAAGACCGGGGAGCTGTTTTTT
CASSTQGKTGELFF
>NA|NA|TRBJ2-2|TRBV7-8
TGTGCCAGCAGCCCGAGGACAGAGACCACCGGGGAGCTGTTTTTT
CASSPRTETTGELFF
>NA|NA|TRBJ2-1|TRBV2
TGTGCCAGCAGTGCCTACGCGTACAATGAGCAGTTCTTC
CASSAYAYNEQFF
>TRBD1|NA|TRBJ2-3|TRBV2
TGTGCCAGCACCGGGACAGGGATCACAGATACGCAGTATTTT
CASTGTGITDTQYF
>NA|NA|TRBJ2-2|TRBV7-3
TGTGCCAGCAGCTTACGCGGGACCGGGGAGCTGTTTTTT
CASSLRGTGELFF
>TRBD1|NA|TRBJ2-3|TRBV29-1
TGCAGCGTTCTGGGGTTGTGGCAGGGGGCTTCAGATACGCAGTATTTT
CSVLGLWQGASDTQYF
>TRBD1|NA|TRBJ2-3|TRBV2
TGTGCCAGCAGTGAAACGCGGACAGGGGGCACAGATACGCAGTATTTT
CASSETRTGGTDTQYF
>NA|NA|TRBJ2-7|TRBV5-1
TGCGCCAGCAGCTTCGGTGGGGGGCACTACGAGCAGTACTTC
CASSFGGGHYEQYF
>TRBD1|few|TRBJ1-4|TRBV10-3
TGTGCCATCAGTGGAGGGGGCAGTGAAAAACTGTTTTTT
CAISGGGSEKLFF
>TRBD1|NA|TRBJ1-2|TRBV19
TGTGCCAGTAGAAGGACAGGGGAATACTATGGCTACACCTTC
CASRRTGEYYGYTF
>TRBD2|once|TRBJ2-2|TRBV7-3
TGTGCCAGCAGCACTAGCGGGAGCCCCCCTGCCGGGGAGCTGTTTTTT
CASSTSGSPPAGELFF
>NA|many|TRBJ1-5|TRBV19
TGTGCCAGTAGTCTATTATTTCAGCCCCAGCATTTT
CASSLLFQPQHF
>TRBD1|NA|TRBJ1-2|TRBV19
TGTGCCAGTAGTTCAGGACAGGGGTCTCCGTATGGCTACACCTTC
CASSSGQGSPYGYTF
>NA|NA|TRBJ2-5|TRBV9
TGTGCCAGCAGCGTAGGAAAAGGGGTTAAAGAGACCCAGTACTTC
CASSVGKGVKETQYF
>NA|NA|TRBJ2-5|TRBV18
TGTGCCAGCTCAAGGGCCGAACAAGAGACCCAGTACTTC
CASSRAEQETQYF
>NA|NA|TRBJ2-7|TRBV6-1
TGTGCCAGCAGTCGGACAGTAAACTCCTACGAGCAGTACTTC
CASSRTVNSYEQYF
>NA|many|TRBJ1-3|TRBV20-1
TGCAGTGCCCAGGACGGAAACACCATATATTTT
CSAQDGNTIYF
>NA|NA|TRBJ2-1|TRBV5-4
TGTGCCAGCAGCCAATGGGGTGCGTACAATGAGCAGTTCTTC
CASSQWGAYNEQFF
>TRBD1|NA|TRBJ1-1|TRBV29-1
TGCAGCGTTGGGAGAAGGACAGGGGCCAAGAACACTGAAGCTTTCTTT
CSVGRRTGAKNTEAFF
>TRBD2|NA|TRBJ2-7|TRBV7-6
TGTGCCAGCAGCTCCCGTGATAGCGGGTCCTCGAATTTTCCCTACGAGCAGTACTTC
CASSSRDSGSSNFPYEQYF
>NA|NA|TRBJ2-5|TRBV5-5
TGTGCCAGCAGCGAGGGACTGAGACAAGAGACCCAGTACTTC
CASSEGLRQETQYF
>NA|NA|TRBJ1-2|TRBV10-3
TGTGCCATTAGTGGGGGTATTTCGGGCTATGGCTACACCTTC
CAISGGISGYGYTF
>TRBD1|few|TRBJ1-1|TRBV5-1
TGCGCCAGCAGCCCGGGACAGACGAACACTGAAGCTTTCTTT
CASSPGQTNTEAFF
>NA|NA|TRBJ2-1|TRBV20-1
TGCAGTGCTAGAGTTTCTGAGCAGTTCTTC
CSARVSEQFF
>NA|NA|TRBJ1-5|TRBV30
TGTGCCTGGAGTGCAGACAGAGGTGGGAATCAGCCCCAGCATTTT
CAWSADRGGNQPQHF
>TRBD1|NA|TRBJ1-3|TRBV6-6
TGTGCCAGCAACAGGGGTAACTCTGGAAACACCATATATTTT
CASNRGNSGNTIYF
>NA|NA|TRBJ1-3|TRBV14
TGTGCCAGCAGCCAATTAGGGAACTCTGGAAACACCATATATTTT
CASSQLGNSGNTIYF
>NA|NA|TRBJ2-2|TRBV7-9
TGTGCCAGCAGTTACACGGGAGCACGGGGAGACACCGGGGAGCTGTTTTTT
CASSYTGARGDTGELFF